A single sample gave rise to the 6 T cell receptor beta chains below, sequenced in a study of TIL therapy for anti-PD-1-resistant metastatic lung cancer. Time point in this sample: pre-treatment sample, taken before nivolumab and TIL therapy. Pleural nodules or supraclavicular lymph nodes made up most of the excised metastases sampled. The immunoSEQ assay was v3. Some clones are missing from TCRdb's copy, which holds only in-frame ones; the method was immunoSEQ multiplex PCR. In the table there are about 5,300 clones, 64% of which are singletons. Sample: tumor tissue, taken at baseline. The receptors here all came from a man between 65 and 85 years old with non-small cell lung cancer.

V is TRBV27 and J is TRBJ1-4; no reliable D call. In germline, CDR1 is MNHEY, CDR2 SMNVEV (reference sequence). V was cut by 1 base and J by 3 bases, with 3 bases left in between. This CDR3 has 13 residues. CDR3 amino acids: CASSLWSNEKLFF. CDR3 nucleotide sequence: TGTGCCAGCAGTTTATGGTCTAATGAAAAACTGTTTTTT.

The rearrangement joins TRBV6-5 to TRBJ1-2, with D tentatively TRBD1 (5 bases). With 2 bases removed from V and 5 bases from J, the gap between germline ends came to 6 bases. Germline CDR1 is MNHEY and CDR2 is SVGAGI. CDR3 length: 12 amino acids. CDR3 nucleotide sequence: TGTGCCAGCAGTTACGCAGGGTATGGCTACACCTTC. It is translated as CASSYAGYGYTF.

The chain couples TRBV7-3 to TRBJ2-3; TRBD2 is a possible D gene (5 bases). The CDR3 consists of 15 residues. V was clipped by 6 bases and J by 0 bases, with 13 bases between them. Germline CDR1 and CDR2: SGHTA and FQGTGA. The CDR3 region is CASSSYGISTDTQYF. In nucleotides, the CDR3 is TGTGCCAGCAGTTCATACGGGATAAGCACAGATACGCAGTATTTT.

V gene TRBV18 combines with J gene TRBJ2-7; TRBD1 matches at 8 bases. V lost 0 bases, J lost 5 bases, and 3 bases stayed unmatched. Germline V CDR1 and CDR2: KGHSH, LQKENI. The CDR3 runs 14 residues. In DNA, the CDR3 is TGTGCCAGCTCACCACCGGCAGGGGGCAACGAGCAGTACTTC. It is translated as CASSPPAGGNEQYF.

This clone was counted between two and nine times. The rearrangement links TRBV7-9 to TRBJ2-7, with D tentatively TRBD1 (6 bases). CDR3 size: 14 residues. Germline CDR1 SEHNR, CDR2 FQNEAQ (reference sequence). V shed 5 bases and J shed 1 base, with 12 bases lying between them. The chain's CDR3 is CASSGQSKSYEQYF. CDR3 sequence (DNA): TGTGCCAGCAGCGGACAGAGTAAGTCCTACGAGCAGTACTTC.

The chain is built from TRBV11-1 and TRBJ1-5; 7 bases fit TRBD1. Germline CDR1 SGHAT, CDR2 FQDESV (reference sequence). The CDR3 sequence is 13 residues long. Trimming removed 1 base from V and 6 bases from J; junction bases left unmatched: 0. The CDR3 here is CASSLDRGQPQHF. DNA of the CDR3: TGTGCCAGCAGCTTAGACAGGGGTCAGCCCCAGCATTTT. The full variable domain, completed using reference TRBV11-1 and TRBJ1-5, is EAEVAQSPRYKITEKSQAVAFWCDPISGHATLYWYRQILGQGPELLVQFQDESVVDDSQLPKDRFSAERLKGVDSTLKIQPAELGDSAMYLCASSLDRGQPQHFGDGTRLSIL.